The following is a TCR beta chain sequence with its context. Its antigen is not known. The trim removed 1 base at V and 2 bases at J, leaving 6 bases unmatched. The CDR3 is 16 residues long. Germline V lookup: CDR1 SQVTM, CDR2 ANQGSEA. The data were obtained in a study of identical twins. Study-wide results and limits: The models systematically underestimated how much out-of-frame TCR alpha was shared in monozygotic twins. Beta out-of-frame twin sharing showed a weaker excess. With abundant cord blood beta clonotypes, insertions were fewer; memory repertoires showed no such pattern.

One entry per CDR3 protein results from TCRdb running MiXCR on the 5' RACE reads. The table includes some 660,000 distinct CDR3 sequences, 8.5% to 9.5% detected once. The same data also went into a second study, on yellow fever vaccine responses in identical twins.

The sequence was obtained from a woman between 18 and 29 years old in good health. Sequencing was carried out using PBMCs. The V call is TRBV29-1, the J call TRBJ2-5, with TRBD2 identical over 11 bases. CDR3 sequence (DNA): TGCAGCGTTGAAGGACGACTAGCGGGGCCACAAGAGACCCAGTACTTC. Amino acids: CSVEGRLAGPQETQYF.